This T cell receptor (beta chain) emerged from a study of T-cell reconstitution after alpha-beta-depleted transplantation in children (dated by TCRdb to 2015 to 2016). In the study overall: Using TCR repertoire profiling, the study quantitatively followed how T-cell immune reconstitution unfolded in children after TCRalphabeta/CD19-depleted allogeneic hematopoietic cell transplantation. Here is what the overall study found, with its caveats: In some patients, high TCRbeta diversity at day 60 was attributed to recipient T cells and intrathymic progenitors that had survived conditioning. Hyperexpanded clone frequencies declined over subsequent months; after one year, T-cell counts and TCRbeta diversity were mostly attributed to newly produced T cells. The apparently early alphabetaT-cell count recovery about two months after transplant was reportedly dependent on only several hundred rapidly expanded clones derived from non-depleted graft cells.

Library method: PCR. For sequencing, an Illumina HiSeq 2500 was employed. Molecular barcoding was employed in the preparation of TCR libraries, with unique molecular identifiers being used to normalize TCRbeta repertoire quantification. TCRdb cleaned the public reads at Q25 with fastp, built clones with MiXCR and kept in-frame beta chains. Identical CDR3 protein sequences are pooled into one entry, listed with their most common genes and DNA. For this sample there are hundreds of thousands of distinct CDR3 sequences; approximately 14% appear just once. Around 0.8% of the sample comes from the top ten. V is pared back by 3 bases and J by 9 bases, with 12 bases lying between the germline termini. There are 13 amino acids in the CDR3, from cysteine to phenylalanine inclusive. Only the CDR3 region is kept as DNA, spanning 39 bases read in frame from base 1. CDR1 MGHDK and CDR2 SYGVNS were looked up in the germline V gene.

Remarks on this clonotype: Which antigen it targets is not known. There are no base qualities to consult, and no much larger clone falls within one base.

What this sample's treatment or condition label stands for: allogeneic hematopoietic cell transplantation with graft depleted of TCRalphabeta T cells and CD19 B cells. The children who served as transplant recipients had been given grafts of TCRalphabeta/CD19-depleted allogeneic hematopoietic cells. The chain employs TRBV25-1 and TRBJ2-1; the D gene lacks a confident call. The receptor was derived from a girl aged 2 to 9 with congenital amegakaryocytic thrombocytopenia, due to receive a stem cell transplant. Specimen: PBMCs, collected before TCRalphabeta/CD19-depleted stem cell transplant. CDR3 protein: CASSDIGVSEQFF. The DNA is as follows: TGTGCCAGCAGTGATATTGGGGTTAGTGAGCAGTTCTTC.